A single sample is the source of the 11 T cell receptor beta chains below, sequenced in a study of shared clonotypes between healthy human individuals. The data were produced by immunoSEQ multiplex PCR, yet TCRdb's version contains in-frame clones alone and is incomplete. The sample yields hundreds of thousands of clones, 95% to 98% seen once. Naive CD8 cells were CD45RO-negative, positively selected for CCR7, excluding terminally differentiated effector memory CD45RA+ cells. Material: naive CD8+ T cells sorted from blood. These TCRs come from a man aged 25 to 40 in good health.

This sequence joins TRBV27 and TRBJ2-1; D is possibly TRBD2 (6 bases). The CDR3 contains 18 residues. From germline, CDR1 is MNHEY and CDR2 SMNVEV (reference sequence). V lost 5 bases and J lost 2, with 22 bases in between. DNA for the CDR3: TGTGCCAGCAGTCCGTGGCGTAGCGGAGCTGGGACCTACAATGAGCAGTTCTTC. Its protein is CASSPWRSGAGTYNEQFF.

This clone has a single count. One end of the junction varies from germline; a read error may be responsible. The chain links TRBV5-4 to TRBJ2-5; the match to TRBD2 covers 7 bases. The CDR3 has 16 residues. The germline V gene has CDR1 SGHNT and CDR2 YYREEE (reference sequence). The CDR3: CASSTPGEGLQKTQYF. DNA for the CDR3: TGTGCCAGCAGCACTCCGGGGGAGGGACTCCAAAAGACCCAGTACTTC.

The chain couples TRBV11-3 to TRBJ2-1; TRBD1 matches at 7 bases. The CDR3 length is 18 residues. Germline-derived CDR1 and CDR2 are SGHNT and YENEEA. V shed 0 bases, J shed 8 bases, and the junction held 16 bases outside the gene matches. CDR3 DNA: TGTGCCAGCAGCTTAGAGGGACAGAATAACTATGGAATCGATGAGCAGTTCTTC. Encoded protein: CASSLEGQNNYGIDEQFF.

This clone was detected only once. The rearrangement links TRBV5-1 to TRBJ1-1; possibly TRBD1 for D (6 bases). Per germline, CDR1 SGHRS and CDR2 YFSETQ. The CDR3 is 14 residues long. V was pared by 4 bases and J by 2 bases, with 12 bases between. The CDR3 loop is CASSVDRENTEAFF. CDR3 nucleotides: TGCGCCAGCAGCGTGGACAGAGAAAACACTGAAGCTTTCTTT.

This chain uses TRBV7-9 with TRBJ2-1; TRBD1 matches at 8 bases. The CDR3 has 13 amino acids. The V and J ends lost 1 base and 10 bases, in that order; junction bases with no gene match: 3. Germline CDR1 and CDR2: SEHNR and FQNEAQ (reference sequence). CDR3 nucleotide sequence: TGTGCCAGCAGCTTAGAGGGACAGGAGGAGCAGTTCTTC. Protein: CASSLEGQEEQFF.

This sequence joins TRBV9 and TRBJ2-1; D is unresolved. The CDR3 has 13 residues. CDR1 SGDLS and CDR2 YYNGEE come from the germline V gene. V lost 2 bases and J 5 bases, leaving 8 bases between the germline ends. As DNA, the CDR3 is TGTGCCAGCAGCGTCTGGCAGGACAATGAGCAGTTCTTC. This codes for CASSVWQDNEQFF.

The V gene is TRBV25-1, the J gene TRBJ2-7, with 10 nucleotides matching TRBD2. With 4 bases clipped from V and 6 bases from J, the junction kept 9 bases outside the gene matches. The CDR3 is 15 residues long. The germline V gene has CDR1 MGHDK and CDR2 SYGVNS. Written as DNA, the CDR3 is TGTGCCAGCAGTGTAGGGACTAGCGTTTACGGCGAGCAGTACTTC. The encoded protein is CASSVGTSVYGEQYF.

The rearrangement joins TRBV25-1 to TRBJ2-7; D remains ambiguous. With 4 bases removed from V and 3 bases from J, the gap between germline ends came to 4 bases. Germline V lookup: CDR1 MGHDK, CDR2 SYGVNS. The CDR3 spans 11 residues. The CDR3 loop reads CASSANYEQYF. Written as DNA, the CDR3 is TGTGCCAGCAGTGCCAACTACGAGCAGTACTTC.

In the case of this clone: A junction boundary mismatches the germline segment, possibly from a read error. This chain connects TRBV7-7 to TRBJ2-5; 12 positions match TRBD1. CDR3 length: 15 amino acids. Germline-derived CDR1 and CDR2 are SSHAT and FNYEAQ (reference sequence). Written as DNA, the CDR3 is TGTGCTAGCAGACTCGGGACAGGGGGCCGGGAGACCCAGTACTTC. Translation gives CASRLGTGGRETQYF.

The rearrangement joins TRBV7-9 to TRBJ2-2; 14 positions agree with TRBD2. CDR1 and CDR2 (germline): SEHNR, FQNEAQ (reference sequence). The CDR3 loop spans 18 amino acids. The J segment lost 4 bases and the V segment lost 3 bases, leaving 7 bases of the junction unmatched. CDR3 coding DNA: TGTGCCAGCAGCTTGGGACTAGCGGGAGACGTCCCCACCGGGGAGCTGTTTTTT. This translates into CASSLGLAGDVPTGELFF.

The CDR3 DNA reads TGTGCCAGCAGTTATGACACAGGGACTGAAGCTTTCTTT. The encoded protein is CASSYDTGTEAFF. V is TRBV6-6 and J is TRBJ1-1; D is perhaps TRBD1 (6 bases). Germline lookup yields CDR1 MNHNY and CDR2 SVGAGI (reference sequence). V lost 3 bases to trimming and J lost 5 bases, with 10 bases between them. The CDR3 spans 13 residues.